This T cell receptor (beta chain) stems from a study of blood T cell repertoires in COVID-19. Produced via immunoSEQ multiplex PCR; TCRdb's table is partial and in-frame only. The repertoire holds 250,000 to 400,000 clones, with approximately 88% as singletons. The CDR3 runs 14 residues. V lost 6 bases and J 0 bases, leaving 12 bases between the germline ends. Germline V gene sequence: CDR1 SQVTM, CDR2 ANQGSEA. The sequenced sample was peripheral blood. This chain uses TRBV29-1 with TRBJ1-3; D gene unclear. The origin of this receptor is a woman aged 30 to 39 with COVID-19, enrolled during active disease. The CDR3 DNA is TGCAGCGTCGCGGACTCGAGCTCTGGAAACACCATATATTTT. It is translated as CSVADSSSGNTIYF.